The following is a TCR beta chain sequence with its context. The sample comes from a study of blood T cell repertoires in COVID-19. The wider study: Whether acute or convalescent, the COVID-19 samples came from the United States, Italy and Spain. Nucleic acid was either cDNA or gDNA, and it came from T cells, B-cell-depleted T cells, or PBMCs.

In the authors' workflow: Reference gene primer amplification gave estimated nucleated cell counts. Sequenced by immunoSEQ multiplex PCR; TCRdb stores in-frame clones only, minus some. Clone size and the V and J calls come from that table; the DNA yielded D and trimming. The profile shows approximately 130,000 clones, more than 65% of them singletons. The CDR3 totals 15 residues. Germline V lookup: CDR1 SQVTM, CDR2 ANQGSEA. After removal of 3 bases from V and 6 bases from J, the junction contained 8 bases not matched to a gene. Sequenced material: peripheral blood. The receptor's source is a woman in her 70s with acute or convalescent COVID-19. The rearrangement joins TRBV29-1 to TRBJ2-5; 12 bases line up with TRBD1. CDR3 region: CSVDGRGQGAQTQYF. In nucleotides, the CDR3 is TGCAGCGTTGATGGAAGGGGACAGGGGGCGCAGACCCAGTACTTC.